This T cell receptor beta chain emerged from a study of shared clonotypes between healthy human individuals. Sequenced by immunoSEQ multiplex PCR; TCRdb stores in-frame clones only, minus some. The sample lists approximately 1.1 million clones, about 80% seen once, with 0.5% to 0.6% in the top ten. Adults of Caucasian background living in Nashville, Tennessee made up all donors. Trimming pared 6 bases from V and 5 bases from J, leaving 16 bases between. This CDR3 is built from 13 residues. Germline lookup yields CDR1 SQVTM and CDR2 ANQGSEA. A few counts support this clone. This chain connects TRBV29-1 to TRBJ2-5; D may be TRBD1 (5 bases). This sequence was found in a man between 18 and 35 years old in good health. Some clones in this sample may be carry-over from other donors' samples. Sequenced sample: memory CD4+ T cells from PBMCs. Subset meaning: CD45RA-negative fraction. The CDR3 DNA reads TGCAGCGTCGCAGCGACAGTGCGGGAGACCCAGTACTTC. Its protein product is CSVAATVRETQYF. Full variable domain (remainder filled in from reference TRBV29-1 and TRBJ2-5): SAVISQKPSRDICQRGTSLTIQCQVDSQVTMMFWYRQQPGQSLTLIATANQGSEATYESGFVIDKFPISRPNLTFSTLTVSNMSPEDSSIYLCSVAATVRETQYFGPGTRLLVL.